The rows below give T cell receptor beta chains drawn from one sample of a study of esophageal squamous cell carcinoma under preoperative chemotherapy. TCRdb re-derived calls from the PCR reads in MiXCR, one entry per CDR3 protein. Among about 16,000 distinct CDR3 sequences listed, more than 45% were seen once. Collection of the sample occurred from a patient given preoperative chemotherapy. The receptors were sampled from a human donor with esophageal squamous cell carcinoma. The donor label of this sample is uncertain. Both conserved end residues are part of each CDR3. A D gene is named only where the DNA matches it firmly. Clone size is stated in some rows and not others, as once, few, many or a class when expanded.

clone_size: .
v_call: TRBV5-8
j_call: TRBJ2-4
d_call: TRBD1
cdr3_aa: CASTDRVAKNIQYF
cdr3_nt: TGTGCCAGCACGGACAGGGTGGCCAAAAACATTCAGTACTTC

clone_size: few
v_call: TRBV6-1
j_call: TRBJ2-5
d_call: .
cdr3_aa: CASTQGSRETQYF
cdr3_nt: TGTGCCAGCACCCAGGGCTCCCGGGAGACCCAGTACTTC

clone_size: many
v_call: TRBV7-2
j_call: TRBJ2-5
d_call: .
cdr3_aa: CASSLDRRETQYF
cdr3_nt: TGTGCCAGCAGCTTAGACCGGAGGGAGACCCAGTACTTC

clone_size: large
v_call: TRBV7-9
j_call: TRBJ2-6
d_call: TRBD1
cdr3_aa: CASSSPGQGIWGANVLTF
cdr3_nt: TGTGCCAGCAGCTCTCCGGGACAGGGTATTTGGGGGGCCAACGTCCTGACTTTC

clone_size: .
v_call: TRBV7-8
j_call: TRBJ2-7
d_call: .
cdr3_aa: CASSQQQGSYEQYF
cdr3_nt: TGTGCCAGCAGCCAGCAACAGGGTTCCTACGAGCAGTACTTC

clone_size: .
v_call: TRBV7-2
j_call: TRBJ2-5
d_call: .
cdr3_aa: CASSLFTGETQYF
cdr3_nt: TGTGCCAGCAGCTTATTCACCGGAGAGACCCAGTACTTC

clone_size: once
v_call: TRBV19
j_call: TRBJ1-1
d_call: TRBD1
cdr3_aa: CASIDPAGGPEAFF
cdr3_nt: TGTGCCAGTATCGACCCAGCAGGGGGTCCAGAAGCTTTCTTT

clone_size: .
v_call: TRBV7-2
j_call: TRBJ2-5
d_call: .
cdr3_aa: CASSLVDYQETQYF
cdr3_nt: TGTGCCAGCAGCTTAGTTGACTACCAAGAGACCCAGTACTTC

clone_size: .
v_call: TRBV7-2
j_call: TRBJ2-4
d_call: .
cdr3_aa: CARGQDVLAKNIQYF
cdr3_nt: TGTGCCAGGGGGCAGGACGTACTTGCCAAAAACATTCAGTACTTC

clone_size: few
v_call: TRBV11-3
j_call: TRBJ2-7
d_call: TRBD1
cdr3_aa: CASSLETGGPYEQYF
cdr3_nt: TGTGCCAGCAGCTTAGAGACAGGGGGACCCTACGAGCAGTACTTC

clone_size: .
v_call: TRBV6-1
j_call: TRBJ2-5
d_call: .
cdr3_aa: CASSLKGGGLETQYF
cdr3_nt: TGTGCCAGCAGTCTAAAAGGGGGGGGGTTAGAGACCCAGTACTTC

clone_size: .
v_call: TRBV30
j_call: TRBJ1-4
d_call: TRBD1
cdr3_aa: CAWSVGFRGQTNEKLFF
cdr3_nt: TGTGCCTGGAGTGTAGGTTTTAGGGGGCAAACTAATGAAAAACTGTTTTTT

clone_size: .
v_call: TRBV6-1
j_call: TRBJ2-6
d_call: .
cdr3_aa: CASRLEPSGANELTF
cdr3_nt: TGTGCCAGCAGGCTGGAGCCCTCGGGCGCCAACGAGCTGACTTTC

clone_size: few
v_call: TRBV7-2
j_call: TRBJ2-7
d_call: TRBD1
cdr3_aa: CASSLGGQGGEQYF
cdr3_nt: TGTGCCAGCAGCTTAGGCGGACAGGGGGGCGAGCAGTACTTC

clone_size: .
v_call: TRBV19
j_call: TRBJ2-3
d_call: .
cdr3_aa: CASKVGNTDTQYF
cdr3_nt: TGTGCCAGTAAGGTCGGGAACACAGATACGCAGTATTTT

clone_size: many
v_call: TRBV5-4
j_call: TRBJ2-1
d_call: .
cdr3_aa: CASSLASKQAYNEQFF
cdr3_nt: TGTGCCAGCAGCTTGGCCAGTAAACAGGCTTACAATGAGCAGTTCTTC

clone_size: .
v_call: TRBV10-3
j_call: TRBJ2-1
d_call: TRBD2
cdr3_aa: CVISESGGNNEQFF
cdr3_nt: TGTGTCATCAGTGAAAGCGGGGGGAACAATGAGCAGTTCTTC

clone_size: few
v_call: TRBV28
j_call: TRBJ2-3
d_call: TRBD1
cdr3_aa: CASSLGTGQDYTDTQYF
cdr3_nt: TGTGCCAGCAGTTTGGGCACGGGACAGGATTACACAGATACGCAGTATTTT

clone_size: .
v_call: TRBV7-6
j_call: TRBJ2-5
d_call: .
cdr3_aa: CASSPTGTRQETQYF
cdr3_nt: TGTGCCAGCAGCCCCACCGGGACCCGCCAAGAGACCCAGTACTTC

clone_size: large
v_call: TRBV6-1
j_call: TRBJ2-3
d_call: .
cdr3_aa: CASSETIQRDTQYF
cdr3_nt: TGTGCCAGCAGTGAGACTATCCAACGGGATACGCAGTATTTT

clone_size: .
v_call: TRBV7-8
j_call: TRBJ2-3
d_call: TRBD2
cdr3_aa: CASSLGGTSYTSTDTQYF
cdr3_nt: TGTGCCAGCAGCTTAGGTGGGACTAGCTACACTAGCACAGATACGCAGTATTTT

clone_size: .
v_call: TRBV6-1
j_call: TRBJ2-5
d_call: .
cdr3_aa: CASSGGLSRETQYF
cdr3_nt: TGTGCCAGCAGTGGTGGACTTAGCAGAGAGACCCAGTACTTC

clone_size: .
v_call: TRBV5-6
j_call: TRBJ2-5
d_call: .
cdr3_aa: CASSFAVF
cdr3_nt: TGTGCCAGCAGCTTTGCGGTCTTC

clone_size: .
v_call: TRBV11-2
j_call: TRBJ2-1
d_call: .
cdr3_aa: CASSPRTVPNNEQFF
cdr3_nt: TGTGCCAGCAGCCCCCGGACCGTTCCTAACAATGAGCAGTTCTTC

clone_size: .
v_call: TRBV7-2
j_call: TRBJ2-4
d_call: .
cdr3_aa: CACRLSGLRTKNIQYF
cdr3_nt: TGTGCGTGCCGCTTATCGGGCCTGAGAACCAAAAATATTCAGTATTTC

clone_size: .
v_call: TRBV6-1
j_call: TRBJ2-3
d_call: .
cdr3_aa: CASSLALSTETQYF
cdr3_nt: TGTGCCAGCAGCCTGGCACTGAGCACAGAGACGCAGTATTTT

clone_size: few
v_call: TRBV7-2
j_call: TRBJ2-3
d_call: TRBD2
cdr3_aa: CASRLAGGSTDTQYF
cdr3_nt: TGTGCCAGCAGATTAGCGGGAGGTAGCACAGATACGCAGTATTTT

clone_size: .
v_call: TRBV7-2
j_call: TRBJ1-2
d_call: TRBD1
cdr3_aa: CASSLQTGGYGYTF
cdr3_nt: TGTGCCAGCAGCCTACAGACAGGGGGCTATGGCTACACCTTC

clone_size: many
v_call: TRBV7-8
j_call: TRBJ2-7
d_call: .
cdr3_aa: CASSLAEFNEQYF
cdr3_nt: TGTGCCAGCAGCTTAGCGGAGTTCAATGAGCAGTACTTC

clone_size: .
v_call: TRBV7-2
j_call: TRBJ2-4
d_call: .
cdr3_aa: CASSVGPGGGAKDTQYF
cdr3_nt: TGTGCCAGCAGCGTGGGTCCCGGGGGCGGAGCCAAAGACACTCAGTACTTC

clone_size: .
v_call: TRBV7-8
j_call: TRBJ1-3
d_call: TRBD1
cdr3_aa: CASSLRGHPFIGNTIYF
cdr3_nt: TGTGCCAGCAGCCTGAGGGGGCACCCTTTTATTGGAAACACCATATATTTT

clone_size: few
v_call: TRBV7-9
j_call: TRBJ2-5
d_call: TRBD2
cdr3_aa: CASSLVAGAYNEQYF
cdr3_nt: TGTGCCAGCAGCTTAGTAGCGGGAGCCTACAATGAGCAGTACTTC

clone_size: many
v_call: TRBV5-6
j_call: TRBJ2-1
d_call: TRBD2
cdr3_aa: CASSFSSGRINEQFF
cdr3_nt: TGTGCCAGCAGCTTTTCTAGCGGGAGAATCAATGAGCAGTTCTTC

clone_size: .
v_call: TRBV6-4
j_call: TRBJ1-2
d_call: .
cdr3_aa: CASSGEGGRVCGYTF
cdr3_nt: TGTGCCAGCAGTGGAGAAGGGGGGAGGGTTTGTGGCTACACCTTC

clone_size: medium-sized
v_call: TRBV11-3
j_call: TRBJ2-1
d_call: TRBD1
cdr3_aa: CASSPWDRELAEQFF
cdr3_nt: TGTGCCAGCAGCCCGTGGGACAGGGAACTTGCTGAGCAGTTCTTC

clone_size: .
v_call: TRBV11-2
j_call: TRBJ2-1
d_call: .
cdr3_aa: CASSLDRLQFF
cdr3_nt: TGTGCCAGCAGCTTAGATCGCTTACAGTTCTTC

clone_size: .
v_call: TRBV7-8
j_call: TRBJ1-4
d_call: .
cdr3_aa: CASSLLRSGYNEKLFF
cdr3_nt: TGTGCCAGCAGCCTACTACGCTCAGGCTATAATGAAAAACTGTTTTTT

clone_size: .
v_call: TRBV6-1
j_call: TRBJ2-1
d_call: .
cdr3_aa: CVTGQEYNEQFF
cdr3_nt: TGTGTTACTGGGCAGGAGTACAATGAGCAGTTCTTC

clone_size: .
v_call: TRBV7-3
j_call: TRBJ2-5
d_call: .
cdr3_aa: CGAGATGGEIETQYF
cdr3_nt: TGTGGCGCGGGCGCTACGGGCGGGGAGATAGAGACCCAGTATTTC

clone_size: once
v_call: TRBV7-9
j_call: TRBJ2-3
d_call: .
cdr3_aa: CASSPIAGPWTKDTQYF
cdr3_nt: TGTGCCAGCAGCCCCATCGCTGGGCCTTGGACCAAAGATACTCAGTATTTT

clone_size: few
v_call: TRBV4-1
j_call: TRBJ2-5
d_call: TRBD2
cdr3_aa: CASSQTLGGLEETQYF
cdr3_nt: TGCGCCAGCAGCCAAACCCTCGGGGGGTTGGAAGAGACCCAGTACTTC

clone_size: .
v_call: TRBV4-1
j_call: TRBJ1-4
d_call: TRBD1
cdr3_aa: CASSQGVGEQGAGLFF
cdr3_nt: TGCGCCAGCAGCCAAGGGGTAGGTGAACAGGGGGCCGGACTGTTTTTT

clone_size: .
v_call: TRBV12-3/TRBV12-4
j_call: TRBJ2-5
d_call: .
cdr3_aa: CASSSTETQYF
cdr3_nt: TGTGCCAGCAGTTCGACAGAGACCCAGTACTTC

clone_size: .
v_call: TRBV10-3
j_call: TRBJ2-3
d_call: TRBD2
cdr3_aa: CASQMGLARTDTQYF
cdr3_nt: TGTGCCAGTCAGATGGGACTAGCAAGAACAGATACGCAGTATTTT

clone_size: many
v_call: TRBV12-3/TRBV12-4
j_call: TRBJ2-1
d_call: .
cdr3_aa: CASTERANEQFF
cdr3_nt: TGTGCCAGCACCGAGAGGGCCAATGAGCAGTTCTTC

clone_size: few
v_call: TRBV19
j_call: TRBJ1-2
d_call: .
cdr3_aa: CATRRRDGYYGYTF
cdr3_nt: TGTGCCACCCGCCGCCGGGACGGATACTATGGCTACACCTTC

clone_size: .
v_call: TRBV11-2
j_call: TRBJ2-7
d_call: .
cdr3_aa: CASSLDAPRLGYEQYF
cdr3_nt: TGTGCCAGCAGCTTAGATGCCCCCCGATTAGGCTACGAGCAGTACTTC

clone_size: .
v_call: TRBV7-3
j_call: TRBJ2-7
d_call: .
cdr3_aa: CASSFGGTYEQYF
cdr3_nt: TGTGCCAGCAGCTTTGGCGGGACCTACGAGCAGTACTTC

clone_size: .
v_call: TRBV6-1
j_call: TRBJ2-7
d_call: .
cdr3_aa: CASSRQAESSYNEQYF
cdr3_nt: TGTGCCAGCAGTAGGCAAGCGGAAAGCTCCTACAATGAGCAGTACTTC

clone_size: .
v_call: TRBV10-1
j_call: TRBJ2-3
d_call: .
cdr3_aa: CASSESPGADTQYF
cdr3_nt: TGCGCCAGCAGTGAGTCCCCAGGGGCAGATACGCAGTATTTT

clone_size: few
v_call: TRBV7-6
j_call: TRBJ2-3
d_call: TRBD2
cdr3_aa: CASSSAPPSGRAADTQYF
cdr3_nt: TGTGCCAGCAGCTCTGCCCCCCCCAGCGGGAGGGCCGCAGATACGCAGTATTTT

clone_size: .
v_call: TRBV11-3
j_call: TRBJ2-7
d_call: TRBD2
cdr3_aa: CASSLSGGSPYEQYF
cdr3_nt: TGTGCCAGCAGCTTATCGGGAGGGTCACCCTACGAGCAGTACTTC

clone_size: .
v_call: TRBV7-2
j_call: TRBJ2-3
d_call: .
cdr3_aa: CASSFARSGCSVQETQYF
cdr3_nt: TGTGCCAGCAGCTTTGCGAGGAGCGGGTGCAGTGTTCAAGAGACCCAGTATTTT

clone_size: many
v_call: TRBV7-2
j_call: TRBJ2-1
d_call: .
cdr3_aa: CASRRTRAANEQFF
cdr3_nt: TGTGCCAGCAGAAGAACCCGGGCCGCCAATGAGCAGTTCTTC

clone_size: few
v_call: TRBV7-2
j_call: TRBJ2-1
d_call: TRBD2
cdr3_aa: CASSTSAGGGVNEQFF
cdr3_nt: TGTGCCAGCAGCACCTCGGCGGGAGGGGGAGTCAATGAGCAGTTCTTC

clone_size: .
v_call: TRBV12-3/TRBV12-4
j_call: TRBJ1-6
d_call: TRBD1
cdr3_aa: CASSLTGLASPLHF
cdr3_nt: TGTGCCAGCAGCTTGACAGGGTTGGCTTCACCCCTCCACTTT

clone_size: .
v_call: TRBV11-3
j_call: TRBJ2-1
d_call: .
cdr3_aa: CASSLNPTYNEQFF
cdr3_nt: TGTGCCAGCAGTCTTAACCCCACCTACAATGAGCAGTTCTTC

clone_size: many
v_call: TRBV7-8
j_call: TRBJ2-5
d_call: TRBD2
cdr3_aa: CASSQGSGGYQETQYF
cdr3_nt: TGTGCCAGCAGTCAGGGGAGCGGGGGGTACCAAGAGACCCAGTACTTC

clone_size: .
v_call: TRBV12-3/TRBV12-4
j_call: TRBJ2-4
d_call: .
cdr3_aa: CARRAKDIQYF
cdr3_nt: TGTGCGCGCAGAGCCAAAGACATTCAGTACTTC

clone_size: .
v_call: TRBV10-2
j_call: TRBJ2-1
d_call: .
cdr3_aa: CASSESRDKIYNEQFF
cdr3_nt: TGCGCCAGCAGTGAGTCAAGGGACAAGATTTACAATGAGCAGTTCTTC